This passage covers 4 T cell receptor beta chains from one sample sequenced in a study of PD-1 blockade in classical Hodgkin lymphoma. Time point here: cycle 4 day 1 (C4D1), after more than five weeks of nivolumab. Patients all relapsed after autologous stem cell transplantation, and there was variation in brentuximab vedotin exposure. Magnetic depletion of unwanted cells isolated CD4+ T cells from thawed PBMCs. The assay was immunoSEQ multiplex PCR, and TCRdb's table has in-frame clones only and misses some. The table includes about 13,000 clones, 70% to 85% detected once. Sequencing used CD4+ T cells from blood, obtained before the fourth cycle of nivolumab. These receptors came from a human donor with classical Hodgkin lymphoma.

The chain is built from TRBV7-6 and TRBJ2-1; the D is unclear. Germline V gene lookup returns CDR1 SGHVS and CDR2 FNYEAQ. Trimming cost V 3 bases and J 10 bases, with 7 bases left between them. The CDR3 covers 11 residues. CDR3 in amino acids: CASSFGEEQFF. CDR3 DNA sequence: TGTGCCAGCAGCTTCGGAGAAGAGCAGTTCTTC.

The J gene is TRBJ1-4, the V gene TRBV15; D uncertain. The CDR3 sequence is 16 residues long. V lost 2 bases and J lost 0, with 10 bases in between. In germline, CDR1 is LNHNV, CDR2 YYDKDF (reference sequence). The DNA of the CDR3 is TGTGCCACCAGCAGACCTTACACAGCAACTAATGAAAAACTGTTTTTT. It specifies CATSRPYTATNEKLFF.

V usage is TRBV19 and J usage is TRBJ1-1; no definite D call. Germline V gives CDR1 LNHDA, CDR2 SQIVND (reference sequence). Trimming stripped 5 bases from V and 1 base from J, with 8 bases between. The CDR3 loop spans 13 amino acids. As DNA, the CDR3 is TGTGCCAGTAGTCTAAGACGGAACACTGAAGCTTTCTTT. It translates to CASSLRRNTEAFF. The whole variable domain, filled in from reference TRBV19 and TRBJ1-1, reads DGGITQSPKYLFRKEGQNVTLSCEQNLNHDAMYWYRQDPGQGLRLIYYSQIVNDFQKGDIAEGYSVSREKKESFPLTVTSAQKNPTAFYLCASSLRRNTEAFFGQGTRLTVV.

V gene TRBV19 combines with J gene TRBJ1-3; 12 bases fit TRBD1. CDR3 length: 18 residues. V lost 6 bases to trimming and J lost 0 bases; unmatched junction nucleotides: 9. Germline CDR1 is LNHDA and CDR2 is SQIVND (reference sequence). In DNA form, the CDR3 reads TGTGCCAGTAGCCCAGGGACAGGGGGCTCTCACTCTGGAAACACCATATATTTT. Translated: CASSPGTGGSHSGNTIYF.